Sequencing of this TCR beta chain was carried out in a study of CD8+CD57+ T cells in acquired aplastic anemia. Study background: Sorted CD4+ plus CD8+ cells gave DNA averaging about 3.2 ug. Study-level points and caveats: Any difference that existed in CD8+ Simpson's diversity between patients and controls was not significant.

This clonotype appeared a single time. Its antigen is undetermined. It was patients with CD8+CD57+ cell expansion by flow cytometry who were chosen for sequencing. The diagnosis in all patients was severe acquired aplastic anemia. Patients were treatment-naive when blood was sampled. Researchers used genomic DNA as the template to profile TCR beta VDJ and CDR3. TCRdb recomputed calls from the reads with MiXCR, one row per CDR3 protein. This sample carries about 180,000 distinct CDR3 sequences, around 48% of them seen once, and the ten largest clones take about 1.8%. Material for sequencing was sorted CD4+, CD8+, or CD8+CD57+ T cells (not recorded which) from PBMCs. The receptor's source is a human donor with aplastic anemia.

The DNA of the CDR3 is TGTGCCAGTAAGCAGGGGAGCTCCTACGAGCAGTACTTC. Amino acid sequence: CASKQGSSYEQYF. The chain combines TRBV19 with TRBJ2-7, with TRBD1 as a possible D gene (6 bases). V was pared by 7 bases and J by 0 bases, with 10 bases between. Germline V gene sequence: CDR1 LNHDA, CDR2 SQIVND (reference sequence). The CDR3 has 13 residues.